This T cell receptor beta chain was captured in a study of blood T cell repertoires in COVID-19. Trimming left V 1 base short and J 0 bases short, with 9 bases between. The CDR3 loop spans 15 amino acids. Germline-derived CDR1 and CDR2 are LNHDA and SQIVND (reference sequence). Assay used: immunoSEQ multiplex PCR; TCRdb lists only in-frame clones, some missing. The sample lists 400,000 to 450,000 clones; around 91% were seen once. Those enrolled in Seattle joined during active infection and were followed longitudinally afterward. This TCR was recovered from a woman in her thirties or forties with COVID-19, enrolled during active disease. The specimen sequenced was peripheral blood. The rearrangement links TRBV19 to TRBJ1-2; D is unresolved. The CDR3 DNA reads TGTGCCAGTAGTATAGTAAGCGGCTCTAACTATGGCTACACCTTC. Protein sequence: CASSIVSGSNYGYTF.